These 12 T cell receptor beta chains were sequenced from one sample in a study of CD8 T cells in ankylosing spondylitis. MiXCR, applied by TCRdb to the 5' RACE reads, yields one record per CDR3 protein. The sample lists under 300,000 distinct CDR3 sequences, over 15% occurring once. Sample: blood, either unsorted or a sorted T cell fraction (not recorded which). Every receptor here comes from a male donor with ankylosing spondylitis or in good health (not recorded which).

The V call is TRBV4-1, the J call TRBJ2-3; 9 bases are a match to TRBD1. From germline, CDR1 is MGHRA and CDR2 YSYEKL. The CDR3 contains 16 residues. Losses at the gene ends were 4 bases for V and 3 bases for J; bases not matched to a gene: 8. The CDR3 DNA follows: TGCGCCAGCAGCCTTCGACAGGGGGATAGAACAGATACGCAGTATTTT. It yields the protein CASSLRQGDRTDTQYF.

This clonotype appeared many times. The chain combines TRBV20-1 with TRBJ1-5; D is unresolved. Trimming left V 5 bases short and J 3 bases short, with 17 bases between. Germline V CDR1 and CDR2: DFQATT, SNEGSKA (reference sequence). The CDR3 has 15 amino acids. CDR3 coding DNA: TGCAGTGCTGGAAGCACAGAGGAGATCAATCAGCCCCAGCATTTT. It codes for CSAGSTEEINQPQHF.

This chain joins TRBV12-5 and TRBJ2-1, with D possibly being TRBD2 (5 bases). CDR1 is LGHNT, CDR2 FRNRAP, per germline. V shed 5 bases and J shed 9 bases, with 8 bases lying between them. The CDR3 has 11 residues. CDR3 DNA: TGTGCTAGTGGTCTCCGGGGTGAGCAGTTCTTC. Translated: CASGLRGEQFF.

This clonotype was counted many times. V and J are TRBV13 and TRBJ2-1; TRBD2 matches at 8 bases. The trim removed 3 bases at V and 0 bases at J, leaving 1 base unmatched. The length of the CDR3 is 15 residues. Germline V gene data show CDR1 as PRHDT and CDR2 as FYEKMQ (reference sequence). The CDR3 region has the DNA TGTGCCAGCAGCTTCCTAGCGGGCTCCTACAATGAGCAGTTCTTC. Translating it yields CASSFLAGSYNEQFF.

This clonotype occurred a few times. The V and J genes are TRBV12-3 or TRBV12-4 and TRBJ1-5, with 7 nucleotides matching TRBD1. The V and J ends lost 8 bases and 3 bases, in that order; junction bases with no gene match: 4. This CDR3 is 13 amino acids long. CDR3 in DNA: TGTGCCAGCCAGGGGGAACCCAATCAGCCCCAGCATTTT. Protein: CASQGEPNQPQHF.

This clonotype has only a few counts. Here the CDR3 DNA reads TGTGCCAGCAGCTATAGCGGGACAAACAATGAGCAGTTCTTC. Residues: CASSYSGTNNEQFF. The rearrangement uses TRBV7-3 and TRBJ2-1; TRBD2 agrees at 8 bases. CDR1 and CDR2 (germline): SGHTA, FQGTGA. CDR3 length: 14 amino acids. J gave up 5 bases and V 4 bases, and 4 bases lay outside the gene matches.

The chain uses TRBV5-6 and TRBJ2-1; 12 bases are shared with TRBD1. The V segment lost 4 bases and the J segment 6 bases; nucleotides outside the gene matches: 8. The V gene's germline CDR1 is SGHDT and CDR2 YYEEEE. This CDR3 has 16 amino acids. The DNA of the CDR3 is TGTGCCAGCAGCCCCGCCCGGGACAGGGGGCTCAATGAGCAGTTCTTC. Its translation: CASSPARDRGLNEQFF.

This clonotype was picked up a small number of times. V usage is TRBV9 and J usage is TRBJ1-1; a possible D gene is TRBD1 (5 bases). Trimming stripped 3 bases from V and 7 bases from J, with 10 bases between. The germline V gene encodes CDR1 SGDLS and CDR2 YYNGEE. The CDR3 totals 12 residues. The CDR3 DNA follows: TGTGCCAGCAGCGCAGCCGACAGTGAAGCTTTCTTT. Amino acids: CASSAADSEAFF.

The V and J genes are TRBV12-5 and TRBJ2-7; 7 positions match TRBD1. Trimming took 1 base from V and 3 from J; bases not matched to a gene: 3. CDR3 length: 14 residues. CDR1 and CDR2 (germline): LGHNT, FRNRAP. The CDR3 nucleotides read TGTGCTAGTGGTTTGGCGGGACAGTACTACGAGCAGTACTTC. Encoded protein: CASGLAGQYYEQYF.

This clonotype was seen a few times. This chain's CDR3 is CARPLVWGGGETQYF. For the CDR3, the DNA is TGTGCCAGACCCTTGGTGTGGGGAGGGGGAGAGACCCAGTACTTC. The chain carries TRBV27 and TRBJ2-5; TRBD2 might be the D (7 bases). Trimming left V 9 bases short and J 4 bases short, with 21 bases between. CDR1 and CDR2 (germline): MNHEY, SMNVEV (reference sequence). The CDR3 loop spans 15 amino acids.

The chain joins TRBV5-5 to TRBJ2-3; tentatively, D is TRBD1 (5 bases). Trimming left V 2 bases short and J 0 bases short, with 7 bases between. The CDR3 is 14 amino acids. In germline, CDR1 is SGHKS, CDR2 YYEKEE (reference sequence). The CDR3 coding sequence is TGTGCCAGCAGCTTCAGGGTTAGCACAGATACGCAGTATTTT. It specifies CASSFRVSTDTQYF.

This chain uses TRBV25-1 with TRBJ2-1, with D possibly matching TRBD2 (6 bases). This CDR3 contains 15 residues. Germline CDR1 is MGHDK and CDR2 is SYGVNS. V was pared by 5 bases and J by 7 bases, with 18 bases between. CDR3 residues: CASSSPTGVGNEQFF. The CDR3 bases are TGTGCCAGCAGTTCCCCGACGGGAGTGGGGAATGAGCAGTTCTTC.